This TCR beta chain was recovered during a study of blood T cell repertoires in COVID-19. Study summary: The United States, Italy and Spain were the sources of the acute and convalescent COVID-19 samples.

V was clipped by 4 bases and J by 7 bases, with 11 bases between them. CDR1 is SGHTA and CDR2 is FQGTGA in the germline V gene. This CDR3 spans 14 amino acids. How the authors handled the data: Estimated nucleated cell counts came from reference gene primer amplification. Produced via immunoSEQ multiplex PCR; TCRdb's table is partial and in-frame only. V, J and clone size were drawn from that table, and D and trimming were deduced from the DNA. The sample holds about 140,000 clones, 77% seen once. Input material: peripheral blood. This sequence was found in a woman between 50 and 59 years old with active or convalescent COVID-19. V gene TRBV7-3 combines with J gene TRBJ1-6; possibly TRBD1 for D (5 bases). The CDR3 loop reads CASSSSPGNSPLHF. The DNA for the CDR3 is TGTGCCAGCAGCTCCTCTCCAGGGAATTCACCCCTCCACTTT.